This is a list of T cell receptor beta chains from one sample in a study of beta chain features in type 1 diabetes. The table came from immunoSEQ multiplex PCR; TCRdb's copy has only in-frame clones and leaves some out. The sample shows 330,000 or so clones, 11% to 15% of them seen only once. Sequencing was carried out using central memory CD4+ T cells from blood. Source of these receptors: a man aged 25 to 40 in good health. Both conserved end residues are part of each CDR3. The D gene is left open where the match is weak. The size field is filled for only some rows; it gives once, few, many or a size class.

TGTGCCAGCTCTACGGACCGGGCCACAGATACGCAGTATTTT	CASSTDRATDTQYF	-	TRBV7-9	TRBJ2-3	few
TGTGCCAGCAGCCGAAGGATAGGGGATGGCTACACCTTC	CASSRRIGDGYTF	-	TRBV7-2	TRBJ1-2	-
TGTGCCAGCAGCGACAGCTCCGTAGGGACAGATACGCAGTATTTT	CASSDSSVGTDTQYF	-	TRBV6-5	TRBJ2-3	-
TGTGCCAGCTCGGTTCTACCTGGGAAACTGTTTTTT	CASSVLPGKLFF	-	TRBV13	TRBJ1-4	medium-sized
TGTGCCAGCAGCGTAGGCTTAGGGGGGCAGGACTATGGCTACACCTTC	CASSVGLGGQDYGYTF	-	TRBV9	TRBJ1-2	few
TGTGCCGACGGGTTAACAGGGTATTACTATGGCTACACCTTC	CADGLTGYYYGYTF	-	TRBV10-3	TRBJ1-2	-
TGCAGCCGATATAATTCACCCCTCCACTTT	CSRYNSPLHF	-	TRBV29-1	TRBJ1-6	once
TGCGCCAGCAGCTTGGATGCGGGGCACGGCTACACCTTC	CASSLDAGHGYTF	-	TRBV5-1	TRBJ1-2	-
TGTGCCAGCAGCCCGCTACTAGCGGGGGGGAAGTTCTTC	CASSPLLAGGKFF	TRBD2	TRBV7-2	TRBJ2-1	once
TGTGCCAGCAGCCAGGCCCTAGCGGGGGGAAAAAACATTCAGTACTTC	CASSQALAGGKNIQYF	TRBD2	TRBV4-2	TRBJ2-4	-
TGTGCCAGCAGTGAAGAGGGGCGGGGAAGCCGGGATGAGCAGTTCTTC	CASSEEGRGSRDEQFF	-	TRBV2	TRBJ2-1	-
TGTGCCAGCTCTCCCACAGGGAAGATAAACACCATATATTTT	CASSPTGKINTIYF	-	TRBV18	TRBJ1-3	few
TGCGCCAGCAGCTTGGGAGTTGGAGGAACTAATGAAAAACTGTTTTTT	CASSLGVGGTNEKLFF	-	TRBV5-1	TRBJ1-4	few
TGTGCCAGCACCTCGGGACGGATCGCGAACACCGGGGAGCTGTTTTTT	CASTSGRIANTGELFF	-	TRBV28	TRBJ2-2	many
TGTGCCAGCCGGGACAGGGTGGCTAGCGGGGCTTACAATGAGCAGTTCTTC	CASRDRVASGAYNEQFF	-	TRBV7-9	TRBJ2-1	few
TGTGCCAGTAGTATAGATATAGCGATGGGGTCCTACGAGCAGTACTTC	CASSIDIAMGSYEQYF	-	TRBV19	TRBJ2-7	few
TGTGCCAGCTCACCCGGCGGAAACATTCAGTACTTC	CASSPGGNIQYF	-	TRBV18	TRBJ2-4	-
TGTGCCAGCAGCCCCGACAGGGGCCAGCCCCAGCATTTT	CASSPDRGQPQHF	TRBD1	TRBV11-3	TRBJ1-5	-
TGTGCCAGCAGCCAAGAAGCGGGGTCTGCCGGGGAGCTGTTTTTT	CASSQEAGSAGELFF	TRBD2	TRBV4-2	TRBJ2-2	-
TGCAGTGCTCGGACAGGGACAAAACTGTTTTTT	CSARTGTKLFF	TRBD1	TRBV20-1	TRBJ1-4	-
TGTGCCAGCAGCCGAACATATGACCCAGCCTACGAGCAGTACTTC	CASSRTYDPAYEQYF	-	TRBV7-2	TRBJ2-7	few
TGTGCCAGCAGTGTATTGGTCCCATACACTGAAGCTTTCTTT	CASSVLVPYTEAFF	-	TRBV6-1	TRBJ1-1	-
TGTGCCAGCAGTCCTGGACAGGTCCCAGAGACCCAGTACTTC	CASSPGQVPETQYF	TRBD1	TRBV6-5	TRBJ2-5	-
TGTGCCAGCAGGCAGGTCAGTTTTTCCTACAATGAGCAGTTCTTC	CASRQVSFSYNEQFF	-	TRBV7-2	TRBJ2-1	-
TGTGCCAGCAGCCCCCCCCTAGCGGGGCCCAATGAGCAGTTCTTC	CASSPPLAGPNEQFF	TRBD2	TRBV11-2	TRBJ2-1	few
TGTGCCAGCAAGTCGGCTCGGATTGGCTACACCTTC	CASKSARIGYTF	-	TRBV27	TRBJ1-2	few
TGTGCCAGCAGCTTGAGGGACACAGATACGCAGTATTTT	CASSLRDTDTQYF	-	TRBV7-6	TRBJ2-3	-
TGTGCCAGCAGCTCAAGTTCTCCTGGCACAGATACGCAGTATTTT	CASSSSSPGTDTQYF	-	TRBV6-6	TRBJ2-3	-
TGTGCCAGCAGCTTAGCCCAAAGTTACGGCAATGAGCAGTTCTTC	CASSLAQSYGNEQFF	-	TRBV11-2	TRBJ2-1	few
TGTGCCAGCGGATCCAGGGGTACCGGGGAGCTGTTTTTT	CASGSRGTGELFF	-	TRBV9	TRBJ2-2	-
TGCGCCAGCAGCAACGCCCCACCTAGCACAGATACGCAGTATTTT	CASSNAPPSTDTQYF	-	TRBV4-3	TRBJ2-3	-
TGTGCCAGCAGCTTGGTGGGGCAGGGTTCGGGTCAGAGAGAGACCCAGTACTTC	CASSLVGQGSGQRETQYF	-	TRBV5-4	TRBJ2-5	-
TGTGCCAGCAGTGAAGACACCTCCTACGAGCAGTACTTC	CASSEDTSYEQYF	-	TRBV6-5	TRBJ2-7	-
TGCAGCGTTGATCAGGGCTACAATGAGCAGTTCTTC	CSVDQGYNEQFF	-	TRBV29-1	TRBJ2-1	few
TGTGCCAGCAGCTTGGGGGTGGGGGTTTCGAGCAATCAGCCCCAGCATTTT	CASSLGVGVSSNQPQHF	-	TRBV5-6	TRBJ1-5	few
TGTGCCAGCAGCTTACCAGCGATGGGGAATGAGCAGTTCTTC	CASSLPAMGNEQFF	-	TRBV7-3	TRBJ2-1	-
TGCGCCAGCAGCTTCGGGACTAGCAGCGCAGATACGCAGTATTTT	CASSFGTSSADTQYF	TRBD2	TRBV5-1	TRBJ2-3	-
TGTGCCAGCAGCTTAGGGACTAACAATGAGCAGTTCTTC	CASSLGTNNEQFF	-	TRBV7-2	TRBJ2-1	-
TGTGCCAGTAGTATAACACAGGGCGGGGAGCTGTTTTTT	CASSITQGGELFF	-	TRBV19	TRBJ2-2	-
TGTGCCAGCAGCTTAGCGACTAGAGGGCGGCAGGAGACCCAGTACTTC	CASSLATRGRQETQYF	-	TRBV7-2	TRBJ2-5	-
TGCGCCAGCAGCGAAAACACGGTGGGCTATGGCTACACCTTC	CASSENTVGYGYTF	-	TRBV5-1	TRBJ1-2	-
TGTGCCAGTAGTATCACGGGTTTGAACACTGAAGCTTTCTTT	CASSITGLNTEAFF	-	TRBV19	TRBJ1-1	few